A selection of T cell receptor beta chains follows, all from one sample in a study of T cell responses to AZD1222 COVID-19 vaccine. Some clones are missing from TCRdb's copy, which holds only in-frame ones; the method was immunoSEQ multiplex PCR. The sample includes 90,000 to 130,000 clones, roughly nine tenths of them seen just once. The input for sequencing was peripheral blood, taken on day 0 of MenACWY control vaccination. The receptors shown here come from an adult in good health. Both conserved end residues are part of each CDR3. A D gene is named only where the DNA matches it firmly.

D gene: TRBD2
J gene: TRBJ2-5
V gene: TRBV5-4
CDR3 protein: CASSHGLAGISETQYF
CDR3 DNA: TGTGCCAGCAGCCATGGACTAGCGGGAATTTCGGAGACCCAGTACTTC

D gene: -
J gene: TRBJ1-2
V gene: TRBV7-8
CDR3 protein: CASSLDYRRQGYTF
CDR3 DNA: TGTGCCAGCAGCTTAGATTACAGAAGGCAAGGCTACACCTTC

D gene: -
J gene: TRBJ2-2
V gene: TRBV7-8
CDR3 protein: CASSLAYRGGRELFF
CDR3 DNA: TGTGCCAGCAGCTTAGCCTACCGAGGCGGGAGGGAGCTGTTTTTT

D gene: -
J gene: TRBJ1-4
V gene: TRBV15
CDR3 protein: CATSKDPAGANEKLFF
CDR3 DNA: TGTGCCACCAGCAAAGACCCGGCAGGGGCGAATGAAAAACTGTTTTTT

D gene: TRBD1
J gene: TRBJ1-5
V gene: TRBV6-1
CDR3 protein: CASSEDFRDRAYQPQHF
CDR3 DNA: TGTGCCAGCAGTGAAGACTTCCGGGACAGGGCTTATCAGCCCCAGCATTTT

D gene: TRBD1
J gene: TRBJ1-5
V gene: TRBV18
CDR3 protein: CASSKPGQGAQPQHF
CDR3 DNA: TGTGCTAGCTCAAAACCGGGACAGGGGGCCCAGCCCCAGCATTTT

D gene: -
J gene: TRBJ1-6
V gene: TRBV6-2/TRBV6-3
CDR3 protein: CASSYSGRSYNSPLHF
CDR3 DNA: TGTGCCAGCAGTTACTCCGGGAGGTCCTATAATTCACCCCTCCACTTT

D gene: TRBD1
J gene: TRBJ1-3
V gene: TRBV5-5
CDR3 protein: CASSLNRGGNTIYF
CDR3 DNA: TGTGCCAGCAGCTTGAACAGGGGAGGAAACACCATATATTTT

D gene: -
J gene: TRBJ1-1
V gene: TRBV5-1
CDR3 protein: CASSLSSGNTEAFF
CDR3 DNA: TGCGCCAGCAGCTTGAGTTCTGGGAACACTGAAGCTTTCTTT

D gene: -
J gene: TRBJ2-2
V gene: TRBV11-2
CDR3 protein: CASSFSQGMVSWELFF
CDR3 DNA: TGTGCCAGCAGCTTTAGCCAGGGGATGGTTTCCTGGGAGCTGTTTTTT

D gene: TRBD1
J gene: TRBJ2-5
V gene: TRBV9
CDR3 protein: CASSPSDRAETQYF
CDR3 DNA: TGTGCCAGCAGCCCCTCCGACAGGGCAGAGACCCAGTACTTC